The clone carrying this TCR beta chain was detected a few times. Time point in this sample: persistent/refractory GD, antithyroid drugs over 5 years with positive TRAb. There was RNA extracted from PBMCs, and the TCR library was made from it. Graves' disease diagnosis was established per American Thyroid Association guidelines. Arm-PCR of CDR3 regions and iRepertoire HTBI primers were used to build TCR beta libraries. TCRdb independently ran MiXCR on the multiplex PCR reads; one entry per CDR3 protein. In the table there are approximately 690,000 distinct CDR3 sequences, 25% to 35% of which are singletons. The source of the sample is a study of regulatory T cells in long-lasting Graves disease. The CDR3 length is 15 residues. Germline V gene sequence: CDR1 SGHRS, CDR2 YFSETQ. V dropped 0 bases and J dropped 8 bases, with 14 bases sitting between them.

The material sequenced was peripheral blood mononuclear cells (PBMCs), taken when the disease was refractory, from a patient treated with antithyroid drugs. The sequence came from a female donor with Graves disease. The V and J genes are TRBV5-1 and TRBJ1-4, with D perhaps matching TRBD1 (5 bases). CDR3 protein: CASSLAGQETEKLFF. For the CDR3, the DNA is TGCGCCAGCAGCTTGGCAGGGCAAGAGACGGAAAAACTGTTTTTT.